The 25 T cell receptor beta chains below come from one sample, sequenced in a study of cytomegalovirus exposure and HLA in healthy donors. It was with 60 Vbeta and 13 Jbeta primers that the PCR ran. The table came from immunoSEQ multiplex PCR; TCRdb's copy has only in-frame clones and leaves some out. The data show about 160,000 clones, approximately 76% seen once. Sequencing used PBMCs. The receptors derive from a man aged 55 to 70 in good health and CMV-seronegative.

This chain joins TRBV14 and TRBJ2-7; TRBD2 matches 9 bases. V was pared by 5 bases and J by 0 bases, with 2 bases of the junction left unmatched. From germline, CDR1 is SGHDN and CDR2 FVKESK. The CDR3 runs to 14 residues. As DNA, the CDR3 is TGTGCCAGCAGCGCTAGCGGGATCTCCTACGAGCAGTACTTC. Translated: CASSASGISYEQYF. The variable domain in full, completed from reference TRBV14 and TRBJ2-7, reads EAGVTQFPSHSVIEKGQTVTLRCDPISGHDNLYWYRRVMGKEIKFLLHFVKESKQDESGMPNNRFLAERTGGTYSTLKVQPAELEDSGVYFCASSASGISYEQYFGPGTRLTVT.

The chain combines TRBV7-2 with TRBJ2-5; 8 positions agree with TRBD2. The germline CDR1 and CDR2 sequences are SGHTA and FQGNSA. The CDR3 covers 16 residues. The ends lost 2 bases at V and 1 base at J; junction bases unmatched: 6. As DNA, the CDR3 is TGTGCCAGCAGCTTAAGCCCCGGGGGGGGCCAAGAGACCCAGTACTTC. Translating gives CASSLSPGGGQETQYF.

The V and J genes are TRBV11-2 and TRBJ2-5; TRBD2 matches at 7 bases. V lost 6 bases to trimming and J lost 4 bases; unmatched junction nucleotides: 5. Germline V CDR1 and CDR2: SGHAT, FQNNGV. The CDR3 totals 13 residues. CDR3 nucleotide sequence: TGTGCCAGCAGTTCACTAGCGAGAGAGACCCAGTACTTC. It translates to CASSSLARETQYF.

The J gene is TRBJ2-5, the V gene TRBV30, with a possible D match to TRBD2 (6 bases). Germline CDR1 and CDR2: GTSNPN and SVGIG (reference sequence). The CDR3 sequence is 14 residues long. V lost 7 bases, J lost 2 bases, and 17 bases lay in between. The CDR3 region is CALQRGILQETQYF. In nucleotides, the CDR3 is TGTGCCTTACAACGCGGGATTTTACAAGAGACCCAGTACTTC. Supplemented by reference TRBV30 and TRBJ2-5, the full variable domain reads SQTIHQWPATLVQPVGSPLSLECTVEGTSNPNLYWYRQAAGRGLQLLFYSVGIGQISSEVPQNLSASRPQDRQFILSSKKLLLSDSGFYLCALQRGILQETQYFGPGTRLLVL.

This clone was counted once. The DNA for the CDR3 is TGCGCCAGCAACGACGTTAGCGGGAGGGAGGGGAATGAGCAGTTCTTC. It codes for CASNDVSGREGNEQFF. The chain uses TRBV5-1 and TRBJ2-1, with TRBD2 identical over 11 bases. Germline CDR1 is SGHRS and CDR2 is YFSETQ. The CDR3 covers 16 residues. Trimming at V came to 6 bases and at J to 7 bases, leaving 12 bases not matched to a gene.

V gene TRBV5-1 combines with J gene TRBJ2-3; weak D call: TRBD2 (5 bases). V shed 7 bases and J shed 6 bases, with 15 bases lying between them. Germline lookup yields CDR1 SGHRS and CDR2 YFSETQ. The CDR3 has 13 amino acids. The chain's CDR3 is CASLGTGGDTQYF. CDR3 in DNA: TGCGCCAGCCTCGGCACTGGCGGGGATACGCAGTATTTT.

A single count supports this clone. CDR3 sequence reads: CASSKTGAQIYEQYF. The CDR3 nucleotides are TGTGCCAGCAGCAAAACAGGGGCCCAAATCTACGAGCAGTACTTC. The chain carries TRBV7-9 and TRBJ2-7, with 7 bases that match TRBD1. This CDR3 is 15 amino acids long. Germline CDR1 SEHNR, CDR2 FQNEAQ (reference sequence). V was clipped by 5 bases and J by 3 bases; unmatched bases: 10. The variable domain in full, with the rest retrieved from reference TRBV7-9 and TRBJ2-7, is DTGVSQNPRHKITKRGQNVTFRCDPISEHNRLYWYRQTLGQGPEFLTYFQNEAQLEKSRLLSDRFSAERPKGSFSTLEIQRTEQGDSAMYLCASSKTGAQIYEQYFGPGTRLTVT.

CDR3 loop: CASSLKQGDNEQFF. CDR3 DNA: TGTGCCAGCAGCTTAAAGCAGGGGGACAATGAGCAGTTCTTC. The chain is built from TRBV7-3 and TRBJ2-1, with TRBD1 identical over 7 bases. CDR3 length: 14 amino acids. The germline CDR1 and CDR2 sequences are SGHTA and FQGTGA. The V segment lost 1 base and the J segment 5 bases; nucleotides outside the gene matches: 2.

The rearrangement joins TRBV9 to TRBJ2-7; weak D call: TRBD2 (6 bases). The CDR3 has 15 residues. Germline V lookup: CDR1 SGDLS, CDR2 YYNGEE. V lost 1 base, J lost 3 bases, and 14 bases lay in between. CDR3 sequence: CASSVLADGYYEQYF. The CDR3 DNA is TGTGCCAGCAGCGTATTAGCGGACGGATACTACGAGCAGTACTTC.

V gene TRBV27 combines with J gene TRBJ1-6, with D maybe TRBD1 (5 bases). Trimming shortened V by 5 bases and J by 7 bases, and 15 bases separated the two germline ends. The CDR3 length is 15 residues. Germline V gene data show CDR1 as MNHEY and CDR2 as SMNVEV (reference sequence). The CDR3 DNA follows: TGTGCCAGCAGTCCTCAGCGGGGGTGGAATTCACCCCTCCACTTT. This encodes CASSPQRGWNSPLHF.

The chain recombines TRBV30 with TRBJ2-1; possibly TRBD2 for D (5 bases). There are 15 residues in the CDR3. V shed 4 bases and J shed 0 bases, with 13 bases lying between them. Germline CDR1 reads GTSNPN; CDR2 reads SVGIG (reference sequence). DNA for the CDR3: TGTGCCTGGATGAGGGATTTAAACTCCTACAATGAGCAGTTCTTC. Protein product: CAWMRDLNSYNEQFF.

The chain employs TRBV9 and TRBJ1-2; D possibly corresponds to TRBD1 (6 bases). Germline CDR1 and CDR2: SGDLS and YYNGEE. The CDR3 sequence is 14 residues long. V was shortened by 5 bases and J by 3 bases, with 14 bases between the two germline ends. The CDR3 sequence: CASSAPGHYYGYTF. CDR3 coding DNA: TGTGCCAGCAGTGCCCCGGGACACTACTATGGCTACACCTTC. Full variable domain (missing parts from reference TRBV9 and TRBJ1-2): DSGVTQTPKHLITATGQRVTLRCSPRSGDLSVYWYQQSLDQGLQFLIQYYNGEERAKGNILERFSAQQFPDLHSELNLSSLELGDSALYFCASSAPGHYYGYTFGSGTRLTVV.

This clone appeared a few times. The CDR3 DNA sequence: TGCGCCAGCAGTCAATCGGGGCCGGCTTGGGACAGGGGGCTTGGAGGCTACGAGCAGTACTTC. Translated, it gives CASSQSGPAWDRGLGGYEQYF. This chain connects TRBV23-1 to TRBJ2-7; 12 bases line up with TRBD1. TRBV23-1 belongs to the ORF category, with a function that is uncertain. This CDR3 has 21 residues. V gave up 0 bases and J gave up 3 bases; unmatched junction bases: 18.

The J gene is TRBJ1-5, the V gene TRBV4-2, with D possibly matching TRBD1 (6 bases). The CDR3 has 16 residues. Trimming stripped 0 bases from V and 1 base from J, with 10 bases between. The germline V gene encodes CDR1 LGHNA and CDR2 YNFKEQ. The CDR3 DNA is TGTGCCAGCAGCCAAGAACCGGACAGAAGCAATCAGCCCCAGCATTTT. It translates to CASSQEPDRSNQPQHF.

The DNA of the CDR3 is TGTGCCAGCAGAACTGCTGGAAACACCATATATTTT. This gives the protein CASRTAGNTIYF. This chain links TRBV28 with TRBJ1-3; D ambiguous. The V gene's germline CDR1 is MDHEN and CDR2 SYDVKM. The V end lost 6 bases, the J end lost 2 bases, and 5 bases lay between the germline ends. The CDR3 has 12 amino acids.

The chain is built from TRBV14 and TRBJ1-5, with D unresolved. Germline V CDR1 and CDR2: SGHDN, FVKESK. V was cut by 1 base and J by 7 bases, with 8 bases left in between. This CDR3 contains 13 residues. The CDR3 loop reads CASSQVIQQPQHF. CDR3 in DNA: TGTGCCAGCAGCCAAGTTATCCAGCAGCCCCAGCATTTT.

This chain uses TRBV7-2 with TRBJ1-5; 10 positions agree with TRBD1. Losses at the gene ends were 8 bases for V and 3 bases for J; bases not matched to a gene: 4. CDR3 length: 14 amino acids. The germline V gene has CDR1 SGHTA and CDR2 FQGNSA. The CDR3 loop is CASGGQGFNQPQHF. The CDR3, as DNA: TGTGCCAGCGGGGGACAGGGGTTCAATCAGCCCCAGCATTTT.

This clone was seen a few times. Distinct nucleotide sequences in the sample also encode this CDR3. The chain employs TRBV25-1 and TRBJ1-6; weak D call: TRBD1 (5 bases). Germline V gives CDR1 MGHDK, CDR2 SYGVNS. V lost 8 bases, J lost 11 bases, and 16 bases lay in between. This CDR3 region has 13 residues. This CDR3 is CASEGPRGTPLHF. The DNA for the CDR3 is TGTGCCAGCGAGGGACCCCGCGGGACACCCCTCCACTTT.

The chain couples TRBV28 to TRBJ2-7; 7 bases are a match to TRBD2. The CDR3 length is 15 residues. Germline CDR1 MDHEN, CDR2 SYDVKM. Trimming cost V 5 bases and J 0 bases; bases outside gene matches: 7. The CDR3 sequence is CASSRLAVSSYEQYF. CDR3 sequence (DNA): TGTGCCAGCAGTCGCCTAGCGGTAAGCTCCTACGAGCAGTACTTC.

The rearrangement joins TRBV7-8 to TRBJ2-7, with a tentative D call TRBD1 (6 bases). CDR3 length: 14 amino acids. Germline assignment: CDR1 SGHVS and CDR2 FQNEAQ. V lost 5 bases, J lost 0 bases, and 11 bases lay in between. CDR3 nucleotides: TGTGCCAGCAGCCAAGAGGACAGCTCCTACGAGCAGTACTTC. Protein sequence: CASSQEDSSYEQYF.

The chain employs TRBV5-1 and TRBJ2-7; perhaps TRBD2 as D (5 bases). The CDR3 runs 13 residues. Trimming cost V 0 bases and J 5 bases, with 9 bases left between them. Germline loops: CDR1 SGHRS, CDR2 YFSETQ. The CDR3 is CASSLDGVNEQYF. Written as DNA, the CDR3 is TGCGCCAGCAGCTTGGACGGGGTCAACGAGCAGTACTTC.

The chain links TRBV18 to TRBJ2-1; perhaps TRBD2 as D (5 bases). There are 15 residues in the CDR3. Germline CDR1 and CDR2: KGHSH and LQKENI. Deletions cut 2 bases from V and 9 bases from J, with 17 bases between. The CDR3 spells CASSPAGIPYLEQFF. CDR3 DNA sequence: TGTGCCAGCTCACCAGCCGGGATCCCATATCTTGAGCAGTTCTTC.

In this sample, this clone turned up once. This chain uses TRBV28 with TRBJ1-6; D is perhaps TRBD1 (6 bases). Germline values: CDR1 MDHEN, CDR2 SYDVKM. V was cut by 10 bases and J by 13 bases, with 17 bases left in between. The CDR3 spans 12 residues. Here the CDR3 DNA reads TGTGCCACCCAGACAGGCCGCCTCCCCCTCCACTTT. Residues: CATQTGRLPLHF.

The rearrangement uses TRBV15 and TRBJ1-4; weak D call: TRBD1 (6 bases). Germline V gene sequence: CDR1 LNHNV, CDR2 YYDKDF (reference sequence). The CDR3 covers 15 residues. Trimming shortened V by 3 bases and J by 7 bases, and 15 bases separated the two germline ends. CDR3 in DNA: TGTGCCACCAGCAGGATTGGGGGGGCTAGTGAAAAACTGTTTTTT. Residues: CATSRIGGASEKLFF.

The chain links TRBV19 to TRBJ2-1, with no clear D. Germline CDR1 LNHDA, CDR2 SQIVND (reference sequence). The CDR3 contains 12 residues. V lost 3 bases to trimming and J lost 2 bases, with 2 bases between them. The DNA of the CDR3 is TGTGCCAGTAGTATTACCTACAATGAGCAGTTCTTC. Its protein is CASSITYNEQFF.